The 26 T cell receptor beta chains given below trace back to one sample, sequenced in a study of CD8 T cells in ankylosing spondylitis (dated by TCRdb to 2016 to 2017). Library preparation used 5' RACE. The listed sequencing device is Illumina HiSeq 2500. The public reads were run again by TCRdb, first through fastp at Q25 and then through MiXCR, and only productive beta chains were kept. One record per CDR3 amino acid sequence lists the most common genes and DNA. In this sample the table shows 300,000 to 400,000 distinct CDR3 sequences, around a tenth of which occur a single time. The ten largest clonotypes hold roughly 9.1% of the sample. Sequenced input: blood, either unsorted or a sorted T cell fraction (not recorded which). The receptors were sampled from a female donor with ankylosing spondylitis or in good health (not recorded which).

The genes are TRBV7-4 and TRBJ2-3, with 11 bases lining up with TRBD2. Germline V gene data show CDR1 as SGHVT and CDR2 as SQSDAQ. The CDR3 is 17 amino acids. Losses at the gene ends were 7 bases for V and 5 bases for J; bases not matched to a gene: 14. This CDR3 reads CASTQVRQLAGEDTQYF. CDR3 DNA: TGTGCCAGCACCCAAGTCCGTCAACTAGCGGGAGAAGATACGCAGTATTTT.

This clonotype was counted ten times or more. The CDR3 reads CSARDPGGGADGYTF. The CDR3 region has the DNA TGCAGTGCTAGAGATCCTGGTGGGGGGGCTGATGGCTACACCTTC. The J gene is TRBJ1-2, the V gene TRBV20-1; TRBD1 is a possible D gene (6 bases). Looked up from germline, CDR1 is DFQATT and CDR2 is SNEGSKA (reference sequence). V lost 0 bases and J lost 6, with 17 bases in between. This CDR3 contains 15 residues.

V and J are TRBV3-1 and TRBJ2-1; D is unresolved. The CDR3 has 11 residues. Germline V lookup: CDR1 LGHDT, CDR2 YNNKEL (reference sequence). Trimming removed 1 base from V and 10 bases from J, with 5 bases in between. The CDR3 loop reads CASSQVGEQFF. For the CDR3, the DNA is TGTGCCAGCAGCCAAGTTGGAGAGCAGTTCTTC.

V is TRBV7-2 and J is TRBJ1-2; D uncertain. Deletions cut 1 base from V and 5 bases from J, with 14 bases between. This CDR3 spans 15 amino acids. CDR1 is SGHTA, CDR2 FQGNSA, per germline. DNA of the CDR3: TGTGCCAGCAGCTTAGTGGGCCGTGATCTTTATGGCTACACCTTC. Residues: CASSLVGRDLYGYTF.

The sample holds many counts of this clonotype. A junction boundary mismatches the germline segment, possibly from a read error. V usage is TRBV5-1 and J usage is TRBJ2-7; D not resolved. Germline V gives CDR1 SGHRS, CDR2 YFSETQ. The CDR3 is 13 residues long. CDR3 coding DNA: TGTGCCAGCAGTTTTGGCACGGCCTACGAGCAGTACTTC. The encoded protein is CASSFGTAYEQYF.

This clonotype was recorded at least ten times. The chain joins TRBV5-1 to TRBJ2-5, with D maybe TRBD1 (6 bases). CDR1 SGHRS and CDR2 YFSETQ come from the germline V gene. V lost 4 bases to trimming and J lost 1 base, with 14 bases between them. The CDR3 length is 15 residues. The CDR3 loop is CASSPLTGPQETQYF. CDR3 sequence (DNA): TGCGCCAGCAGCCCCCTGACAGGACCCCAAGAGACCCAGTACTTC.

The table lists this clonotype with many counts. The V gene is TRBV20-1, the J gene TRBJ2-3, with D perhaps matching TRBD1 (6 bases). V was clipped by 0 bases and J by 2 bases, with 9 bases between them. Germline V gene sequence: CDR1 DFQATT, CDR2 SNEGSKA (reference sequence). This CDR3 comprises 14 residues. In DNA form, the CDR3 reads TGCAGTGCTAGAGATGGGGGCCTCACAGATACGCAGTATTTT. Translation gives CSARDGGLTDTQYF.

In its sample, this clonotype was seen many times. The chain links TRBV5-1 to TRBJ2-1, with 8 bases matching TRBD1. In germline, CDR1 is SGHRS, CDR2 YFSETQ. The CDR3 totals 16 residues. V shed 4 bases, J shed 6 bases, and the junction held 12 bases outside the gene matches. CDR3 DNA: TGCGCCAGCAGCCAACAGGGGGGCATAGGCTCCAATGAGCAGTTCTTC. Amino acids: CASSQQGGIGSNEQFF.

The table lists this clonotype with a few counts. The gene calls are TRBV6-5 and TRBJ2-7, with 10 bases fitting TRBD2. J gave up 9 bases and V 2 bases, and 7 bases lay outside the gene matches. Looked up from germline, CDR1 is MNHEY and CDR2 is SVGAGI. The CDR3 sequence is 14 residues long. The CDR3 region has the DNA TGTGCCAGCAGTTACGTAGCGGGAGGCCAGGGGCAGTACTTC. This translates into CASSYVAGGQGQYF.

This clonotype occurred a few times. One end of the junction is discordant with germline, which a read error may explain. The rearrangement links TRBV7-7 to TRBJ2-1; TRBD2 matches at 8 bases. The CDR3 is made up of 15 amino acids. Germline-derived CDR1 and CDR2 are SSHAT and FNYEAQ (reference sequence). The CDR3 sequence: CASSLGGTSDNEQFF. The CDR3 region has the DNA TGTGCTAGCAGCTTAGGTGGGACTAGTGACAATGAGCAGTTCTTC.

This clonotype was recorded at least ten times. The V and J genes are TRBV15 and TRBJ2-7; D gene uncertain. The germline CDR1 and CDR2 sequences are LNHNV and YYDKDF (reference sequence). This CDR3 comprises 14 residues. The V end lost 0 bases, the J end lost 2 bases, and 8 bases lay between the germline ends. The CDR3 sequence is CATSRDVGAYEQYF. Written as DNA, the CDR3 is TGTGCCACCAGCAGAGATGTAGGAGCCTACGAGCAGTACTTC.

This clonotype was detected ten times or more. The rearrangement joins TRBV11-2 to TRBJ1-6, with D perhaps matching TRBD1 (5 bases). CDR1 and CDR2 from the germline V gene are SGHAT and FQNNGV. The CDR3 runs to 16 residues. V dropped 4 bases and J dropped 2 bases, with 12 bases sitting between them. The CDR3 DNA sequence: TGTGCCAGCAGCTCCCTGGGGCCGACCTATAATTCACCCCTCCACTTT. Translated: CASSSLGPTYNSPLHF.

In this sample, this clonotype turned up a few times. This chain connects TRBV7-9 to TRBJ2-5, with D uncertain. The CDR3 sequence is 15 residues long. The V end was cut by 4 bases, the J end by 7 bases, with 19 bases between. The germline V gene encodes CDR1 SEHNR and CDR2 FQNEAQ (reference sequence). CDR3 residues: CASSSPVGAIWTQYF. The CDR3 coding sequence is TGTGCCAGCAGCTCGCCCGTCGGTGCCATCTGGACCCAGTACTTC.

This clonotype came up a few times. The rearrangement links TRBV4-3 to TRBJ1-2; D is possibly TRBD1 (6 bases). CDR3 size: 14 residues. Trimming left V 0 bases short and J 2 bases short, with 7 bases between. CDR1 and CDR2 (germline): LGHNA, YSLEER. As DNA, the CDR3 is TGCGCCAGCAGCCAAGAAACAGGGAACTATGGCTACACCTTC. It yields the protein CASSQETGNYGYTF.

J is TRBJ2-2 and V is TRBV7-8, with 7 bases lining up with TRBD2. The J segment lost 4 bases and the V segment lost 5 bases, leaving 16 bases of the junction unmatched. The germline gives CDR1 SGHVS, CDR2 FQNEAQ. This CDR3 comprises 18 residues. This chain's CDR3 is CASSPLSGTTLATGELFF. The CDR3 nucleotides read TGTGCCAGCAGCCCACTTTCAGGGACTACCTTGGCCACCGGGGAGCTGTTTTTT.

This clonotype was counted between two and nine times. The chain carries TRBV12-3 or TRBV12-4 and TRBJ2-7; D is unresolved. The V end lost 6 bases, the J end lost 3 bases, and 18 bases lay between the germline ends. CDR3 size: 15 residues. CDR3 nucleotides: TGTGCCAGCAGCCCTCGCGTAGGTGGGGACTACGAGCAGTACTTC. Its protein product is CASSPRVGGDYEQYF.

This clonotype occurred a few times. The chain's CDR3 is CATRDSHSPSGPIAKNIQYF. CDR3 DNA: TGTGCCACCAGGGACTCCCACAGCCCCAGTGGCCCCATAGCCAAAAACATTCAGTACTTC. The chain has TRBV15 and TRBJ2-4, with D possibly being TRBD2 (5 bases). The CDR3 sequence is 20 residues long. Germline V gene data show CDR1 as LNHNV and CDR2 as YYDKDF (reference sequence). V was pared by 6 bases and J by 0 bases, with 27 bases between.

In this sample, this clonotype turned up many times. The rearrangement uses TRBV5-6 and TRBJ2-3; D is unclear. This CDR3 is built from 14 residues. Germline lookup yields CDR1 SGHDT and CDR2 YYEEEE. V lost 2 bases and J 6 bases, leaving 13 bases between the germline ends. In DNA, the CDR3 is TGTGCCAGCAGCTTTGGACCGGTCGGGGATACGCAGTATTTT. Protein product: CASSFGPVGDTQYF.

This clonotype has only a few counts. This chain links TRBV11-2 with TRBJ1-1; D not certain. Germline CDR1 and CDR2: SGHAT and FQNNGV. The V end lost 4 bases, the J end lost 1 base, and 16 bases lay between the germline ends. The CDR3 sequence is 16 residues long. Here the CDR3 DNA reads TGTGCCAGCAGCTCTAGCGGTTGGGGAGGGAACACTGAAGCTTTCTTT. This translates into CASSSSGWGGNTEAFF.

The J gene is TRBJ1-5, the V gene TRBV20-1; 8 bases align to TRBD1. The junction had 4 bases not matched to a gene; V was cut back by 0 bases and J by 6 bases. The CDR3 runs to 14 residues. The V gene's germline CDR1 is DFQATT and CDR2 SNEGSKA (reference sequence). CDR3 coding DNA: TGCAGTGCTAGAGAGCCCAGGGGGCGTCAGCCCCAGCATTTT. This sequence encodes CSAREPRGRQPQHF.

This clonotype was found a few times. This chain links TRBV20-1 with TRBJ1-2; D is perhaps TRBD1 (5 bases). The germline gives CDR1 DFQATT, CDR2 SNEGSKA (reference sequence). The CDR3 loop spans 17 amino acids. V was trimmed by 1 base and J by 0 bases, leaving 18 bases between them. The CDR3, as DNA: TGCAGTGCTAGAGGTGGGGACTTCGCTTCTTCTAACTATGGCTACACCTTC. It translates to CSARGGDFASSNYGYTF.

The chain has TRBV30 and TRBJ1-5; no clear D gene. The CDR3 loop spans 13 amino acids. Germline V lookup: CDR1 GTSNPN, CDR2 SVGIG (reference sequence). The V end lost 8 bases, the J end lost 1 base, and 12 bases lay between the germline ends. The chain's CDR3 is CALAYSSNQPQHF. The CDR3 coding sequence is TGTGCCCTGGCGTACAGCAGCAATCAGCCCCAGCATTTT.

The gene calls are TRBV20-1 and TRBJ2-1; a possible D gene is TRBD1 (6 bases). Looked up from germline, CDR1 is DFQATT and CDR2 is SNEGSKA (reference sequence). Deletions cut 5 bases from V and 2 bases from J, with 22 bases between. The CDR3 extends over 17 amino acids. CDR3: CSAPRTSRQATYNEQFF. The CDR3, as DNA: TGCAGTGCTCCTCGTACCAGTCGACAGGCAACCTACAATGAGCAGTTCTTC.

This clonotype showed up many times. This chain links TRBV12-3 or TRBV12-4 with TRBJ2-3; 8 positions agree with TRBD1. CDR3 length: 15 residues. V dropped 4 bases and J dropped 6; count of bases not matched to a gene: 9. CDR3 loop: CASSSSDRVADTQYF. The CDR3 region has the DNA TGTGCCAGCAGTTCCTCGGACAGGGTCGCGGATACGCAGTATTTT.

In DNA form, the CDR3 reads TGTGCCAGCAGCCCCCAGGAGGATGAGCAGTTCTTC. Encoded protein: CASSPQEDEQFF. The V and J genes are TRBV7-9 and TRBJ2-1; D may be TRBD2 (5 bases). This CDR3 has 12 residues. V lost 5 bases, J lost 8 bases, and 10 bases lay in between. The germline CDR1 and CDR2 sequences are SEHNR and FQNEAQ (reference sequence). Full variable domain (remainder filled in from reference TRBV7-9 and TRBJ2-1): DTGVSQNPRHKITKRGQNVTFRCDPISEHNRLYWYRQTLGQGPEFLTYFQNEAQLEKSRLLSDRFSAERPKGSFSTLEIQRTEQGDSAMYLCASSPQEDEQFFGPGTRLTVL.

This clonotype was observed a handful of times. The chain recombines TRBV20-1 with TRBJ1-1, with a possible D match to TRBD1 (5 bases). The CDR3 has 16 amino acids. The germline V and J ends were trimmed by 0 bases and 1 base, with 15 bases remaining between them. Per the germline V gene, CDR1 is DFQATT and CDR2 is SNEGSKA (reference sequence). CDR3 in amino acids: CSARDRGWAPNTEAFF. The CDR3 DNA reads TGCAGTGCTAGAGACCGGGGGTGGGCCCCGAACACTGAAGCTTTCTTT.